Listed below are T cell receptor beta chains from one sample, sequenced in a study of fetal regulatory T cell absence and autoimmunity. The protocol was immunoSEQ multiplex PCR, while the TCRdb copy is restricted to in-frame clones and leaves out a portion. The data contain 95,000 to 100,000 clones, around 72% of them singletons. Sequences were obtained from pancreas tissue. These receptors all stem from a male donor with IPEX syndrome. Each CDR3 is given with its conserved first and last residue. The order of the fields is J gene, D gene, V gene, clone size, CDR3 protein, CDR3 DNA. The D gene is left open where the match is weak. Only part of the rows carry a size: once, few, many, or a class if the clone is expanded.

TRBJ2-1 NA TRBV11-2 once CASSLVARGLTYNEQFF TGTGCCAGCAGCTTAGTAGCTCGGGGGCTGACCTACAATGAGCAGTTCTTC
TRBJ1-2 NA TRBV10-2 NA CASSEQGYGYTF TGCGCCAGCAGTGAGCAGGGCTATGGCTACACCTTC
TRBJ2-1 TRBD2 TRBV5-4 NA CASSLGAGNEQFF TGTGCCAGCAGCTTAGGAGCGGGGAATGAGCAGTTCTTC
TRBJ2-3 NA TRBV11-2 NA CASCSPLTDTQYF TGTGCCAGCTGTTCCCCCCTCACAGATACGCAGTATTTT
TRBJ2-3 TRBD2 TRBV10-3 NA CAISEASGASTDTQYF TGTGCCATCAGTGAGGCTAGCGGGGCCTCCACAGATACGCAGTATTTT
TRBJ1-2 NA TRBV6-5 NA CASSTQGNGYTF TGTGCCAGCAGTACGCAGGGAAATGGCTACACCTTC
TRBJ2-7 TRBD1 TRBV10-3 NA CAINYRGLSYEQYF TGTGCCATCAATTACAGGGGCCTTTCCTACGAGCAGTACTTC
TRBJ2-5 NA TRBV11-3 NA CASSLDAGGETQYF TGTGCCAGCAGCTTAGATGCAGGGGGGGAGACCCAGTACTTC
TRBJ1-5 NA TRBV2 NA CASLRQEGDQPQHF TGTGCCAGCCTAAGACAGGAGGGTGATCAGCCCCAGCATTTT
TRBJ2-7 NA TRBV7-2 NA CASSFLLTGCEQYF TGTGCCAGCAGCTTTCTACTTACCGGGTGTGAGCAGTACTTC
TRBJ1-2 NA TRBV27 NA CASSLIRQGHPDGYTF TGTGCCAGCAGTTTAATTAGGCAGGGCCATCCGGATGGCTACACCTTC
TRBJ1-3 NA TRBV30 NA CAWDHWPFSSGNTIYF TGTGCCTGGGACCATTGGCCATTCTCCTCTGGAAACACCATATATTTT
TRBJ2-5 TRBD2 TRBV7-6 NA CASSPKVAGGQTQYF TGTGCCAGCAGCCCCAAGGTAGCGGGGGGTCAGACCCAGTACTTC
TRBJ2-7 NA TRBV4-1 few CASSQGHGYEQYF TGCGCCAGCAGCCAAGGGCACGGGTACGAGCAGTACTTC
TRBJ2-1 TRBD2 TRBV29-1 few CSVEAGGYNEQFF TGCAGCGTTGAAGCGGGAGGATACAATGAGCAGTTCTTC
TRBJ2-7 TRBD1 TRBV7-6 NA CASSLGARGLGYEQYF TGTGCCAGCAGCTTAGGTGCCAGGGGGCTGGGGTACGAGCAGTACTTC